A few counts support the clone carrying this TCR beta chain. What it binds is not known. V lost 5 bases and J lost 8, with 21 bases in between. The CDR3 totals 16 residues. This sample stems from a study of identical twins. Findings of the study overall: Memory repertoires showed no such pattern, whereas abundant cord blood beta clonotypes carried fewer insertions.

Each CDR3 protein gets one entry after TCRdb re-called the 5' RACE reads with MiXCR. The table lists roughly 710,000 distinct CDR3 sequences, roughly 6.2% of them singletons, with roughly 1.6% in the top ten. This sequence was found in a man younger than 35 in good health. V gene TRBV12-3 or TRBV12-4 combines with J gene TRBJ2-2; the D gene is possibly TRBD1 (6 bases). The sample was naive T cells sorted from blood. The CDR3, as DNA: TGTGCCAGCAGTCTCCAGCTCCCGACAGGTTCGGGGGAGCTGTTTTTT. Protein product: CASSLQLPTGSGELFF.